This is a list of T cell receptor beta chains from one sample in a study of technical replicates of blood from several donors. Produced via immunoSEQ multiplex PCR; TCRdb's table is partial and in-frame only. Here the sample spans approximately 80,000 clones, more than 95% being singletons. The sequenced material came from T cells isolated from PBMCs. The receptor source for this set is a human donor in good health. Each CDR3 is given with its conserved first and last residue.

v_gene,j_gene,CDR3aa
TRBV7-9,TRBJ2-2,CASSLTYADSRPGWGELFF
TRBV5-6,TRBJ2-1,CASSLQNEQFF
TRBV9,TRBJ1-2,CASSVDGSPGGYTF
TRBV6-5,TRBJ2-7,CASSTSGTTYEQYF
TRBV6-1,TRBJ2-1,CASSVQTSTVYNEQFF
TRBV4-2,TRBJ2-4,CASSQELRQGRNIQYF
TRBV10-1,TRBJ2-3,CASSAGGTDTQYF
TRBV4-2,TRBJ2-2,CASSQERGGELFF
TRBV5-6,TRBJ1-5,CASSLFGGPDNQPQHF
TRBV15,TRBJ1-5,CATSRDGALGNQPQHF
TRBV6-5,TRBJ1-2,CASSEQGHGYTF
TRBV28,TRBJ1-4,CASRETGRNEKLFF
TRBV2,TRBJ2-7,CASSEAETGAHEQYF
TRBV9,TRBJ2-2,CASSVTSGGITGELFF
TRBV5-6,TRBJ2-7,CASSFWETDYEQYF
TRBV5-1,TRBJ2-1,CASSPAGTSGIASYNEQFF
TRBV7-8,TRBJ1-2,CASSLGLLRGRPYGYTF
TRBV6-5,TRBJ1-4,CASSYRDTNEKLFF
TRBV5-1,TRBJ2-3,CASSLAPGADTQYF
TRBV2,TRBJ2-3,CASSEEGRGYF
TRBV7-3,TRBJ2-5,CASSLGTGRTQYF
TRBV7-2,TRBJ2-1,CASTQGSGLQGSEQFF
TRBV11-3,TRBJ2-7,CASQALTSGGASNEQYF
TRBV6-4,TRBJ2-5,CASSADRTGETQYF
TRBV29-1,TRBJ2-2,CSVIGIAGGLSGELFF
TRBV4-1,TRBJ2-2,CASSQEIEGELFF
TRBV11-2,TRBJ1-1,CASSPRTGSANTEAFF
TRBV11-1,TRBJ1-2,CASSFRDRTLYGYTF
TRBV2,TRBJ2-2,CASSEGPPSTGELFF
TRBV4-1,TRBJ2-7,CASSAGQGISYEQYF